The clone carrying this T cell receptor beta chain was counted at least ten times. The antigen remains unidentified. Germline lookup yields CDR1 SGHRS and CDR2 YFSETQ. Trimming removed 0 bases at V and 3 bases at J, with 21 bases between. The CDR3 is 18 amino acids. The data originate from a study of identical twins. TCRdb re-analysed the 5' RACE reads in MiXCR, keeping a single row per CDR3 protein. The data show fewer than 650,000 distinct CDR3 sequences, roughly 6.6% seen once. Whole-study results and caveats: Where out-of-frame alpha sequences were twin-shared, they showed excess low generation probability. Researchers caution that invariant MAIT and iNKT cells could partly confound zero-insertion analyses.

In addition, the sample was reused for a study of yellow fever vaccine responses in identical twins. That source reports: The authors reported partly convergent, partly personalized vaccine responses in identical twins.

The source of this sequence is a woman aged 18-30 years in good health. The sample taken for sequencing was PBMCs. The gene calls are TRBV5-1 and TRBJ1-1; D is possibly TRBD1 (6 bases). CDR3 in amino acids: CASSLGGAGEPPYTEAFF. Here the CDR3 DNA reads TGCGCCAGCAGCTTGGGCGGGGCAGGGGAACCGCCTTACACTGAAGCTTTCTTT.